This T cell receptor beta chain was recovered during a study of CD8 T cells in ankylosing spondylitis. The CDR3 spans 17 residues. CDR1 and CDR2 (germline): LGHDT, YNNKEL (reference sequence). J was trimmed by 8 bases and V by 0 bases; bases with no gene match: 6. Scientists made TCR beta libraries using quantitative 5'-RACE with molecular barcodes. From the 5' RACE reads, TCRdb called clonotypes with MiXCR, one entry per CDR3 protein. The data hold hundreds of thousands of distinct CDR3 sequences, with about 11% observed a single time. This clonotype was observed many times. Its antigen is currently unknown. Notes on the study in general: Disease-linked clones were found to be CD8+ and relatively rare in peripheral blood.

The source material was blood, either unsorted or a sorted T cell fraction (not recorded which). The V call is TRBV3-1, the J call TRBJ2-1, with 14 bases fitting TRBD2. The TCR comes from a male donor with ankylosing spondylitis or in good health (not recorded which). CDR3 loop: CASSQDRTSGGTYEQFF. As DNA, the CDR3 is TGTGCCAGCAGCCAAGATCGGACTAGCGGGGGGACCTATGAGCAGTTCTTC.